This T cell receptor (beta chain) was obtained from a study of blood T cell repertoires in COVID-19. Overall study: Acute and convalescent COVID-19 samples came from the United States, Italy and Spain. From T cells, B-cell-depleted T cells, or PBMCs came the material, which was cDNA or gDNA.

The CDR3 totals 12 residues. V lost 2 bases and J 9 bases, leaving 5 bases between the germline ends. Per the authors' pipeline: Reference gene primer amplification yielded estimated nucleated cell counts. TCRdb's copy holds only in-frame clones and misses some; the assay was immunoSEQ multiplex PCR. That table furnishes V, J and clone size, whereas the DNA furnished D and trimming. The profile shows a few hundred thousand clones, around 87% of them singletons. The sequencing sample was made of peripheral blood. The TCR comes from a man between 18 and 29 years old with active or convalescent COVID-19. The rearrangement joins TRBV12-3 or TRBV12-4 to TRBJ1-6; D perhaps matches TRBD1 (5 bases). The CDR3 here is CASSLQGSPLHF. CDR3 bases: TGTGCCAGCAGTTTACAGGGTTCACCCCTCCACTTT.